The 30 T cell receptor beta chains below come from one sample, sequenced in a study of beta chain features in type 1 diabetes. TCRB transcripts that were expressed got sequenced, as all of the isolated RNA had been reverse transcribed. TCRdb's table, derived via immunoSEQ multiplex PCR, lists solely in-frame clones and lacks some. The sample has just over 600,000 clones; 15% to 19% are singletons. The material sequenced was naive CD4+ T cells from blood. The receptor source for this set is a man aged 18 to 30 in good health.

J is TRBJ1-1 and V is TRBV5-4, with D possibly being TRBD1 (6 bases). CDR1 is SGHNT, CDR2 YYREEE, per germline (reference sequence). The CDR3 contains 17 residues. Trimming removed 5 bases at V and 1 base at J, with 21 bases between. The CDR3 region is CASRPGGAGTPNTEAFF. The CDR3 coding sequence is TGTGCCAGCAGGCCTGGGGGCGCAGGGACACCGAACACTGAAGCTTTCTTT.

The chain uses TRBV25-1 and TRBJ2-7; D unclear. This CDR3 has 11 residues. V lost 4 bases and J 4 bases, leaving 5 bases between the germline ends. Germline lookup yields CDR1 MGHDK and CDR2 SYGVNS. CDR3 loop: CASSVAYEQYF. The CDR3 DNA is TGTGCCAGCAGTGTGGCTTACGAGCAGTACTTC.

Only a few counts were recorded for this clone. This sequence joins TRBV5-1 and TRBJ2-5; 10 nucleotides line up with TRBD2. The CDR3 totals 15 residues. V gave up 1 base and J gave up 4 bases; unmatched junction bases: 4. CDR1 and CDR2 from the germline V gene are SGHRS and YFSETQ. CDR3 bases: TGCGCCAGCAGCTTGAGCGGGAGGGCCGGAGAGACCCAGTACTTC. Protein sequence: CASSLSGRAGETQYF.

This sequence joins TRBV5-4 and TRBJ2-1; 8 bases map to TRBD2. J gave up 4 bases and V 0 bases, and 6 bases lay outside the gene matches. CDR1 is SGHNT, CDR2 YYREEE, per germline (reference sequence). The CDR3 totals 16 residues. Written as DNA, the CDR3 is TGTGCCAGCAGCTTGGTTAGCGGGAATATATACAATGAGCAGTTCTTC. Translated: CASSLVSGNIYNEQFF.

This chain links TRBV18 with TRBJ1-6, with 7 positions matching TRBD1. Germline-derived CDR1 and CDR2 are KGHSH and LQKENI. The trim removed 3 bases at V and 11 bases at J, leaving 7 bases unmatched. The CDR3 is 14 residues long. The chain's CDR3 is CASSPLSDRTPLHF. As DNA, the CDR3 is TGTGCCAGCTCACCCCTCTCGGACAGGACACCCCTCCACTTT. Using reference TRBV18 and TRBJ1-6 for the parts outside the CDR3, the full variable domain is NAGVMQNPRHLVRRRGQEARLRCSPMKGHSHVYWYRQLPEEGLKFMVYLQKENIIDESGMPKERFSAEFPKEGPSILRIQQVVRGDSAAYFCASSPLSDRTPLHFGNGTRLTVT.

The CDR3 region has the DNA TGTGCCAGCAGCCGGGGGACAGCCCCGCATTTT. It specifies CASSRGTAPHF. The gene calls are TRBV2 and TRBJ1-5, with TRBD1 identical over 7 bases. CDR1 and CDR2 from the germline V gene are SNHLY and FYNNEI. This CDR3 spans 11 amino acids. V shed 6 bases and J 15 bases; nucleotides not matched to a gene: 8.

This clone has a handful of counts. V usage is TRBV4-3 and J usage is TRBJ2-5; D gene uncertain. CDR1 is LGHNA and CDR2 is YSLEER in the germline V gene. The CDR3 sequence is 15 residues long. Trimming pared 0 bases from V and 2 bases from J, leaving 10 bases between. Written as DNA, the CDR3 is TGCGCCAGCAGCCAAGATCCCCGGCGGCAAGAGACCCAGTACTTC. Protein sequence: CASSQDPRRQETQYF.

Only a few counts were recorded for this clone. The V call is TRBV10-3, the J call TRBJ2-6, with D tentatively TRBD2 (6 bases). The V gene lost 6 bases and the J gene lost 3 bases, with 6 bases spanning the gap. This CDR3 comprises 13 residues. The V gene's germline CDR1 is ENHRY and CDR2 SYGVKD. The CDR3 DNA reads TGTGCCATCAGGGGAGGTGGGGCCAACGTCCTGACTTTC. Translating it yields CAIRGGGANVLTF.

A few counts support this clone. The chain combines TRBV10-3 with TRBJ2-3; TRBD1 aligns across 8 bases. The CDR3 runs 13 residues. Germline V lookup: CDR1 ENHRY, CDR2 SYGVKD. V trimming: 6 bases; J trimming: 1 base; junction bases outside the gene matches: 0. For the CDR3, the DNA is TGTGCCATCAGGACAGGGGGCACAGATACGCAGTATTTT. Amino acid sequence: CAIRTGGTDTQYF.

The chain couples TRBV5-4 to TRBJ2-7, with D possibly TRBD2 on 6 matching bases. This CDR3 comprises 13 residues. The V and J ends lost 0 bases and 6 bases respectively, with 10 bases between them. CDR1 and CDR2 (germline): SGHNT, YYREEE (reference sequence). CDR3 sequence reads: CASSLAGTGEQYF. The CDR3 bases are TGTGCCAGCAGCTTGGCGGGGACTGGCGAGCAGTACTTC.

The genes are TRBV7-6 and TRBJ2-7, with D possibly matching TRBD2 (7 bases). This CDR3 has 15 amino acids. Germline V CDR1 and CDR2: SGHVS, FNYEAQ. V was trimmed by 5 bases and J by 6 bases, leaving 20 bases between them. CDR3 coding DNA: TGTGCCAGCAGCCGCACCGGGACCCGGGGGGCCGAGCAGTACTTC. Its protein product is CASSRTGTRGAEQYF.

The chain carries TRBV2 and TRBJ1-1, with 7 bases identical to TRBD1. The CDR3 contains 12 residues. CDR1 is SNHLY and CDR2 is FYNNEI in the germline V gene. Trimming took 6 bases from V and 3 from J; bases not matched to a gene: 1. This CDR3 reads CASSGTDTEAFF. The CDR3 nucleotides are TGTGCCAGCAGCGGGACAGACACTGAAGCTTTCTTT. Supplemented by reference TRBV2 and TRBJ1-1, the full variable domain reads EPEVTQTPSHQVTQMGQEVILRCVPISNHLYFYWYRQILGQKVEFLVSFYNNEISEKSEIFDDQFSVERPDGSNFTLKIRSTKLEDSAMYFCASSGTDTEAFFGQGTRLTVV.

This clone was seen just once. The chain is built from TRBV19 and TRBJ2-7; D uncertain. The germline gives CDR1 LNHDA, CDR2 SQIVND (reference sequence). The length of the CDR3 is 12 residues. Trimming removed 1 base from V and 5 bases from J, with 6 bases in between. The CDR3 reads CASSIVGHEQYF. CDR3 nucleotide sequence: TGTGCCAGTAGTATAGTGGGCCACGAGCAGTACTTC.

Regarding this clone: This CDR3 fails to terminate in the conserved phenylalanine or tryptophan, so it likely reflects a read error. The chain has TRBV6-1 and TRBJ2-7, with a possible D match to TRBD2 (5 bases). The CDR3 contains 13 residues. Trimming stripped 6 bases from V and 3 bases from J, with 12 bases between. Germline loops: CDR1 MNHNS, CDR2 SASEGT. This CDR3 is CASRVDLLYEQYI. As DNA, the CDR3 is TGTGCCAGCAGAGTGGACTTGCTCTACGAGCAGTACATC.

Written as DNA, the CDR3 is TGTGCCAGCAGTTTATCGACCTCTCTCACAGGGCTGGGATACGAGCAGTACTTC. It yields the protein CASSLSTSLTGLGYEQYF. The chain joins TRBV27 to TRBJ2-7; maybe TRBD1 (6 bases). Germline V gives CDR1 MNHEY, CDR2 SMNVEV (reference sequence). The CDR3 runs 18 residues. V was cut by 0 bases and J by 4 bases, with 22 bases left in between.

The rearrangement uses TRBV18 and TRBJ1-1, with D unresolved. The CDR3 runs 12 residues. Per germline, CDR1 KGHSH and CDR2 LQKENI. V was clipped by 4 bases and J by 7 bases, with 10 bases between them. The CDR3 DNA is TGTGCCAGCTCACTTTCCTCCCTTGAAGCTTTCTTT. Its protein product is CASSLSSLEAFF.

This clone came up a few times. V usage is TRBV10-3 and J usage is TRBJ1-2; D unclear. Germline CDR1 reads ENHRY; CDR2 reads SYGVKD. Trimming removed 3 bases from V and 4 bases from J, with 9 bases in between. The CDR3 sequence is 13 residues long. CDR3 coding DNA: TGTGCCATCAGTGATATGGGTCCCTATGGCTACACCTTC. This translates into CAISDMGPYGYTF.

The chain has TRBV12-5 and TRBJ2-7; TRBD2 matches at 11 bases. This CDR3 contains 16 residues. The V segment lost 7 bases and the J segment 4 bases; nucleotides outside the gene matches: 12. Germline CDR1 LGHNT, CDR2 FRNRAP. CDR3 in DNA: TGTGCTAGTGCCACCCGAGGGGCTAGCGGGGGGTACGAGCAGTACTTC. It yields the protein CASATRGASGGYEQYF.

This clone was found a few times. This rearrangement joins TRBV5-1 to TRBJ2-5; D is tentatively TRBD1 or TRBD2 (6 bases each). Trimming shortened V by 7 bases and J by 4 bases, and 17 bases separated the two germline ends. Germline CDR1 and CDR2: SGHRS and YFSETQ. There are 14 residues in the CDR3. As DNA, the CDR3 is TGCGCCAGCGCCTTTGGAGGGGGAGGAGAGACCCAGTACTTC. As protein: CASAFGGGGETQYF.

This clone was observed a handful of times. V and J are TRBV4-3 and TRBJ2-1, with D uncertain. Trimming removed 3 bases from V and 5 bases from J, with 20 bases in between. The CDR3 sequence is 17 residues long. CDR1 LGHNA and CDR2 YSLEER come from the germline V gene. The CDR3 DNA is TGCGCCAGCAGCCACAGCATAGCCACTGGGCCCAACAATGAGCAGTTCTTC. Translated, it gives CASSHSIATGPNNEQFF.

V gene TRBV2 combines with J gene TRBJ2-7, with 10 bases that match TRBD2. The CDR3 spans 12 residues. CDR1 is SNHLY and CDR2 is FYNNEI in the germline V gene. The ends lost 6 bases at V and 5 bases at J; junction bases unmatched: 1. CDR3 residues: CASRLAGNEQYF. CDR3 nucleotides: TGTGCCAGCAGACTAGCGGGGAACGAGCAGTACTTC.

The chain employs TRBV9 and TRBJ2-7; 8 nucleotides match TRBD2. CDR3 length equals 13 residues. Germline values: CDR1 SGDLS, CDR2 YYNGEE. J gave up 6 bases and V 3 bases, and 5 bases lay outside the gene matches. CDR3 amino acids: CASSGAGEREQYF. The CDR3 DNA sequence: TGTGCCAGCAGCGGAGCGGGGGAACGCGAGCAGTACTTC.

This chain links TRBV7-9 with TRBJ1-2, with TRBD1 matching over 7 bases. V was pared by 5 bases and J by 8 bases, with 11 bases of the junction left unmatched. The germline gives CDR1 SEHNR, CDR2 FQNEAQ (reference sequence). The CDR3 extends over 14 amino acids. The chain's CDR3 is CASSARQGSLGYTF. The CDR3 DNA is TGTGCCAGCAGCGCCCGACAGGGATCGTTAGGCTACACCTTC.

This clone was seen only a few times. V usage is TRBV28 and J usage is TRBJ2-5; D gene unclear. V was shortened by 8 bases and J by 5 bases, with 12 bases between the two germline ends. Germline V gene lookup returns CDR1 MDHEN and CDR2 SYDVKM. The CDR3 is made up of 12 amino acids. The CDR3 nucleotides are TGTGCCAGCGGCTTGGGCGTGGAGACCCAGTACTTC. This codes for CASGLGVETQYF.

The J gene is TRBJ1-2, the V gene TRBV7-3, with a tentative D call TRBD1 (5 bases). The V and J ends lost 2 bases and 2 bases respectively, with 15 bases between them. The germline CDR1 and CDR2 sequences are SGHTA and FQGTGA. This CDR3 is built from 16 residues. CDR3 in amino acids: CASSLQGAGWNYGYTF. The CDR3 DNA is TGTGCCAGCAGCTTACAAGGGGCAGGGTGGAACTATGGCTACACCTTC. Together with reference TRBV7-3 and TRBJ1-2, the CDR3 gives the full variable domain: GAGVSQTPSNKVTEKGKYVELRCDPISGHTALYWYRQSLGQGPEFLIYFQGTGAADDSGLPNDRFFAVRPEGSVSTLKIQRTERGDSAVYLCASSLQGAGWNYGYTFGSGTRLTVV.

This clone was counted between two and nine times. This chain joins TRBV7-2 and TRBJ2-7, with 8 bases aligning to TRBD1. From germline, CDR1 is SGHTA and CDR2 FQGNSA. The CDR3 is made up of 14 amino acids. V lost 5 bases, J lost 6 bases, and 9 bases stayed unmatched. DNA of the CDR3: TGTGCCAGCAGCCCCTCCGGACAGGGAACCGAGCAGTACTTC. Its protein product is CASSPSGQGTEQYF. The full variable domain, with the rest looked up from reference TRBV7-2 and TRBJ2-7, is GAGVSQSPSNKVTEKGKDVELRCDPISGHTALYWYRQSLGQGLEFLIYFQGNSAPDKSGLPSDRFSAERTGGSVSTLTIQRTQQEDSAVYLCASSPSGQGTEQYFGPGTRLTVT.

The rearrangement joins TRBV28 to TRBJ2-6; 12 bases are shared with TRBD1. Germline trimming cut 4 bases from V and 5 bases from J; bases unmatched to any gene: 12. This CDR3 comprises 19 residues. CDR1 is MDHEN, CDR2 SYDVKM, per germline. The CDR3: CASSSLRDRGRLRANVLTF. The CDR3 region has the DNA TGTGCCAGCAGTTCACTAAGGGACAGGGGGCGCCTTAGGGCCAACGTCCTGACTTTC. Supplemented by reference TRBV28 and TRBJ2-6, the full variable domain reads DVKVTQSSRYLVKRTGEKVFLECVQDMDHENMFWYRQDPGLGLRLIYFSYDVKMKEKGDIPEGYSVSREKKERFSLILESASTNQTSMYLCASSSLRDRGRLRANVLTFGAGSRLTVL.

The rearrangement joins TRBV30 to TRBJ2-7; 8 bases fit TRBD1. Germline CDR1 and CDR2: GTSNPN and SVGIG (reference sequence). This CDR3 has 14 residues. V lost 3 bases to trimming and J lost 5 bases; unmatched junction nucleotides: 9. In DNA, the CDR3 is TGTGCCTGGAGCGGGGCAGGGGGCGTCCACGAGCAGTACTTC. This gives the protein CAWSGAGGVHEQYF.

CDR3 amino acids: CASSLTNTGELFF. Here the CDR3 DNA reads TGTGCCAGCAGCTTAACCAACACCGGGGAGCTGTTTTTT. This chain links TRBV7-3 with TRBJ2-2, with no clear D. Germline-derived CDR1 and CDR2 are SGHTA and FQGTGA. CDR3 size: 13 residues. The germline V and J ends were trimmed by 0 bases and 2 bases, with 1 base remaining between them.

This chain connects TRBV25-1 to TRBJ1-4; D gene unclear. The CDR3 extends over 15 amino acids. With 1 base removed from V and 4 bases from J, the gap between germline ends came to 10 bases. CDR1 and CDR2 (germline): MGHDK, SYGVNS. CDR3 sequence: CASSELGTGNEKLFF. The CDR3 region has the DNA TGTGCCAGCAGTGAATTAGGAACGGGTAATGAAAAACTGTTTTTT.